A selection of T cell receptor beta chains follows, all from one sample in a study of PD-L1 blockade in urothelial cancer. Generated by immunoSEQ multiplex PCR, the TCRdb table keeps only in-frame clones and is missing some. The sample has 85,000 to 100,000 clones; 85% to 95% are singletons. The starting material was PBMCs, obtained around atezolizumab (anti-PD-L1) treatment. These receptors were taken from a man in his sixties with urothelial cancer. CDR3s include the opening cysteine and the closing phenylalanine or tryptophan. The D gene is left open where the match is weak. Clone size is shown for a subset of rows, as once, few, many or a class of expanded clone.

d_call clone_size j_call v_call cdr3_nt cdr3_aa
TRBD2 NA TRBJ2-7 TRBV18 TGTGCCTCTAGTAGCGGGGGGACCTACGAGCAGTACTTC CASSSGGTYEQYF
NA NA TRBJ1-5 TRBV7-3 TGTGCCAGCAGAGCGGACAGTAGCAATCAGCCCCAGCATTTT CASRADSSNQPQHF
TRBD2 NA TRBJ2-5 TRBV11-2 TGTGCCAGCAGCGCGGGACTATCCCAAGAGACCCAGTACTTC CASSAGLSQETQYF
NA NA TRBJ2-3 TRBV9 TGTGCCAGCAGCGTAGACCTAGTGGGAGATACGCAGTATTTT CASSVDLVGDTQYF
NA NA TRBJ1-1 TRBV18 TGTGCCAGCTCACCACGCCAGGGAATGAACACTGAAGCTTTCTTT CASSPRQGMNTEAFF
NA few TRBJ1-2 TRBV27 TGTGCCAGCAGTCCCCGACACCTTGACTATGGCTACACCTTC CASSPRHLDYGYTF
TRBD1 NA TRBJ2-5 TRBV10-2 TGCGCCAGCAGTGAAGGACAGGGAAAGCAAGAGACCCAGTACTTC CASSEGQGKQETQYF
NA few TRBJ2-2 TRBV11-3 TGTGCCAGCCGGAGCGGGACCGGGGAGCTGTTTTTT CASRSGTGELFF
NA NA TRBJ2-3 TRBV7-3 TGTGCCAGCAGCCCTAGCACCTTAGATACGCAGTATTTT CASSPSTLDTQYF
NA NA TRBJ1-1 TRBV7-3 TGTGCCAGCAGCGGGCCTGAAGCTTTCTTT CASSGPEAFF
TRBD2 NA TRBJ2-1 TRBV4-1 TGCGCCAGCAGCCAACCCGGGACTAGGGTCAATGAGCAGTTCTTC CASSQPGTRVNEQFF
NA NA TRBJ2-5 TRBV7-2 TGTGCCAGCAGCCTAGCATCCTCGGGGTCAGAGACCCAGTACTTC CASSLASSGSETQYF
TRBD1 NA TRBJ2-5 TRBV5-1 TGCGCCAGCAGGCTGGGACAGATACAAGAGACCCAGTACTTC CASRLGQIQETQYF
NA NA TRBJ2-2 TRBV7-3 TGTGCCAGCAGCTTGTCAGGGGAGACCGGGGAGCTGTTTTTT CASSLSGETGELFF
TRBD1 once TRBJ2-3 TRBV15 TGTGCCACCAGCTCCCGGACAGGGCGAGATACGCAGTATTTT CATSSRTGRDTQYF
NA NA TRBJ2-5 TRBV7-2 TGTGCCAGCAGCTTAGGATTTCGCGGCGAGACCCAGTACTTC CASSLGFRGETQYF
TRBD2 NA TRBJ2-3 TRBV5-4 TGTGCCAGCAGCATCCGCCGGGGGGACACAGATACGCAGTATTTT CASSIRRGDTDTQYF
NA NA TRBJ2-3 TRBV4-3 TGCGCCAGCAGCCAAAGGGGTATCACAGATACGCAGTATTTT CASSQRGITDTQYF
NA once TRBJ2-2 TRBV9 TGTGCCAGCAGTCGTAGAGGTAACACCGGGGAGCTGTTTTTT CASSRRGNTGELFF
NA few TRBJ1-2 TRBV5-4 TGTGCCAGCACCGTACAGGGCGACTATGGCTACACCTTC CASTVQGDYGYTF
TRBD2 NA TRBJ2-7 TRBV11-3 TGTGCCAGCAGCTCCGGGGGAGGGCCCTACGAGCAGTACTTC CASSSGGGPYEQYF
NA NA TRBJ2-1 TRBV29-1 TGCAGCGTTGTTCCACTCCAGGGCAATGAGCAGTTCTTC CSVVPLQGNEQFF
TRBD1 once TRBJ1-6 TRBV5-1 TGCGCCAGCAGACCCAACTCCGGGACAGCCAATTCACCCCTCCACTTT CASRPNSGTANSPLHF
TRBD2 few TRBJ2-1 TRBV7-9 TGTGCCAGCAGCCCGACTAGCGGGAGCTCCTACAATGAGCAGTTCTTC CASSPTSGSSYNEQFF
NA NA TRBJ1-5 TRBV6-5 TGTGCCAGCAAACCCCGGACAGAAACTAATCAGCCCCAGCATTTT CASKPRTETNQPQHF
TRBD2 NA TRBJ2-7 TRBV29-1 TGCAGCGTTGAAGGCACTAGCGGGAGTTACGAGCAGTACTTC CSVEGTSGSYEQYF
NA NA TRBJ2-3 TRBV7-8 TGTGCCAGCAGCTTAATTACTAGCCCTAGCACAGATACGCAGTATTTT CASSLITSPSTDTQYF
TRBD1 NA TRBJ1-1 TRBV5-4 TGTGCCAGCGGCGTATTGACAGGGAATCGCATGAACACTGAAGCTTTCTTT CASGVLTGNRMNTEAFF
NA few TRBJ2-3 TRBV18 TGTGCCAGTTTAACGGGGGAAACAGATACGCAGTATTTT CASLTGETDTQYF
TRBD2 once TRBJ2-7 TRBV11-2 TGTGCCAGCAGCTCCCTTTCGCCGCGGACTAGCGGAAAAACCGAGCAGTACTTC CASSSLSPRTSGKTEQYF
NA few TRBJ1-2 TRBV19 TGTGCCAGTAGGCCAAGGGCGGGAACCAACTATGGCTACACCTTC CASRPRAGTNYGYTF
TRBD1 once TRBJ1-6 TRBV5-1 TGCGCCAGCAGCGTGGGACAGCCTAATTCACCCCTCCACTTT CASSVGQPNSPLHF
NA NA TRBJ2-4 TRBV10-2 TGCGCCAGCAGTGAGGGGGGCGGCACAACAAACATTCAGTACTTC CASSEGGGTTNIQYF
NA NA TRBJ2-3 TRBV20-1 TGCAGTGCCGGGTCCACAGATACGCAGTATTTT CSAGSTDTQYF
NA NA TRBJ1-3 TRBV19 TGTGCCAGTACCGATCAGGGGTATAGTGGAAACACCATATATTTT CASTDQGYSGNTIYF
TRBD1 NA TRBJ2-1 TRBV7-2 TGTGCCAGCAGCTTAGAGCTGATGACAGGGATCTCCTACAATGAGCAGTTCTTC CASSLELMTGISYNEQFF
NA NA TRBJ2-7 TRBV7-8 TGTGCCAGCAGCTCTTGGCAAGCTAGCGAGCAGTACTTC CASSSWQASEQYF
TRBD2 NA TRBJ2-1 TRBV10-3 TGTGCCATCAGTAGGACTAGCGGGAGCTTCTACAATGAGCAGTTCTTC CAISRTSGSFYNEQFF
TRBD2 NA TRBJ2-7 TRBV7-2 TGTGCCAGCAGCAAAGTTAGCGGGGGGGCGTCCCGCTCCTACGAGCAGTACTTC CASSKVSGGASRSYEQYF
NA NA TRBJ2-1 TRBV5-6 TGTGCCAGCAGCTTGGCGTGGCAGGTGTACAATGAGCAGTTCTTC CASSLAWQVYNEQFF
NA NA TRBJ1-1 TRBV28 TGTGCCAGCAGTTTCCCCGGACAGACTGAAGCTTTCTTT CASSFPGQTEAFF
NA few TRBJ1-6 TRBV27 TGTGCCAGCAGTTTTTACAGTGAGAATTCACCCCTCCACTTT CASSFYSENSPLHF
NA NA TRBJ2-1 TRBV11-2 TGTGCCAGCAGCGGTTCCGGGGATGAGCAGTTCTTC CASSGSGDEQFF
TRBD2 NA TRBJ2-1 TRBV7-8 TGTGCCAGCAGCACCCCTGGGGGGGATTCCTACAATGAGCAGTTCTTC CASSTPGGDSYNEQFF